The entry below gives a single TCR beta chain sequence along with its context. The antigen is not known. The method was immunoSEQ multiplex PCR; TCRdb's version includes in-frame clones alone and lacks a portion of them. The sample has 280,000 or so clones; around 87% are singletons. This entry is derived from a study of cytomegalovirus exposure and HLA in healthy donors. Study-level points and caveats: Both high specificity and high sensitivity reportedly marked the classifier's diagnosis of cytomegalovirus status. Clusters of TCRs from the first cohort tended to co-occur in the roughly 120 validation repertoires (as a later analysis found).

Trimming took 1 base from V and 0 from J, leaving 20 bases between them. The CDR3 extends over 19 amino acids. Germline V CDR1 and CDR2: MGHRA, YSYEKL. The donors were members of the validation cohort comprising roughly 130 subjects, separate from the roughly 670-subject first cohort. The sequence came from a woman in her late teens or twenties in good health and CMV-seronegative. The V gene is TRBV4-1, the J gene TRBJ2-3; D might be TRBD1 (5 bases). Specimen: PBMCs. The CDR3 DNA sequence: TGCGCCAGCAGCCAAGCCCAGATGGGGCTAATAGCTAGCACAGATACGCAGTATTTT. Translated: CASSQAQMGLIASTDTQYF.